A selection of T cell receptor beta chains follows, all from one sample in a study of T-cell reconstitution after alpha-beta-depleted transplantation in children. Via MiXCR, TCRdb re-called the PCR reads, giving one row per CDR3 protein. Found here are a few hundred thousand distinct CDR3 sequences, 9.7% of them singletons; the top ten hold around 5.1%. The sequencing here drew on PBMCs from the stem cell graft donor, taken from the stem cell graft. Receptor source: a human donor who donated a stem cell graft to a child with SCID. CDR3s include the opening cysteine and the closing phenylalanine or tryptophan. Fields, in order: V gene, J gene, D gene, clone size, CDR3 DNA, CDR3 protein. D genes are given only for firm matches. Clone size appears in some rows only: once, few, many, or a class for an expanded clone.

TRBV11-2,TRBJ2-2,NA,NA,TGTGCCAGCAGCTTAGAGGCAGGAAGGGATGGGAACACCGGGGAGCTGTTTTTT,CASSLEAGRDGNTGELFF
TRBV15,TRBJ2-3,NA,many,TGTGCCACCAGCAGAGCCGGAGGGGATCGGTCAGATACGCAGTATTTT,CATSRAGGDRSDTQYF
TRBV28,TRBJ1-1,NA,many,TGTGCCAGCAGCCTTCCCTCTGGGTTGCGCCAAGCTTTCTTT,CASSLPSGLRQAFF
TRBV5-6,TRBJ1-6,NA,many,TGTGCCAGCAGCTCCAGACGGACTAATTCACCCCTCCACTTT,CASSSRRTNSPLHF
TRBV28,TRBJ2-1,NA,many,TGTGCCAGCAGCCCCGGGGCTAGCGCTAACTCCTACAATGAGCAGTTCTTC,CASSPGASANSYNEQFF
TRBV7-9,TRBJ2-7,NA,many,TGTGCCAGCAGCTTCCGGACAACCAGCTCCTACGAGCAGTACTTC,CASSFRTTSSYEQYF
TRBV7-9,TRBJ2-2,NA,few,TGTGCCAGCAGCTTAAGACCACCCGGGGCCGGGGAGCTGTTTTTT,CASSLRPPGAGELFF
TRBV5-1,TRBJ1-1,NA,NA,TGCGCCAGCAGCTTGAGCAACACTGAAGCTTTCTTT,CASSLSNTEAFF
TRBV20-1,TRBJ1-1,NA,few,TGCAGTGCTAGAGCCTTCTGGGACACTGAAGCTTTCTTT,CSARAFWDTEAFF
TRBV10-1,TRBJ1-1,NA,NA,TGCGCCAGCAGTGAGTCGAAAAGGGAAAAAGCTTTCTTT,CASSESKREKAFF
TRBV27,TRBJ2-7,NA,many,TGTGCCAGCAGTTTATCCCCGAGGCCACCCTACGAGCAGTACTTC,CASSLSPRPPYEQYF
TRBV5-5,TRBJ2-2,NA,many,TGTGCCAGCAGCTTGAATCCCCCCCCCGGGGAGCTGTTTTTT,CASSLNPPPGELFF
TRBV7-2,TRBJ1-1,NA,many,TGTGCCAGCAGCTTAGGACTGATCATGAACACTGAAGCTTTCTTT,CASSLGLIMNTEAFF
TRBV27,TRBJ1-4,TRBD1,many,TGTGCCAGCAAGGAGACAGGGGTGTTATTTGAAAAACTGTTTTTT,CASKETGVLFEKLFF
TRBV20-1,TRBJ2-1,NA,few,TGCAGTGCTAGGCCCCTGGACGAGGCCACAAATGAGCAGTTCTTC,CSARPLDEATNEQFF
TRBV20-1,TRBJ1-1,NA,NA,TGCAGTGCTAGAGTATACGCAGGGTTGACTGAAGCTTTCTTT,CSARVYAGLTEAFF
TRBV5-5,TRBJ2-1,NA,many,TGTGCCAGCAGCTTGGTCGCCCTGGTCTCTCCCAATGAGCAGTTCTTC,CASSLVALVSPNEQFF
TRBV20-1,TRBJ1-4,NA,NA,TGCAGTGCTACCACCGGGGGTTTAAATGAAAAACTGTTTTTT,CSATTGGLNEKLFF
TRBV5-1,TRBJ2-2,NA,many,TGCGCCAGCAGCTTTAGGGTCTCCGGGGAGCTGTTTTTT,CASSFRVSGELFF
TRBV5-1,TRBJ1-2,NA,many,TGCGCCAGCAGCTTGATCCCGGACAGCTGGGGATATGGCTACACCTTC,CASSLIPDSWGYGYTF
TRBV5-1,TRBJ2-7,NA,many,TGCGCCAGCAGCTTGCAGGCGAGGACCTACGAGCAGTACTTC,CASSLQARTYEQYF
TRBV27,TRBJ2-3,TRBD2,NA,TGTGCCAGCAGTTTTAAGGGCGGGGGGCGACTCACAGATACGCAGTATTTT,CASSFKGGGRLTDTQYF
TRBV9,TRBJ1-5,NA,many,TGTGCCAGCAGCGCCGGGCCCAATCAGCCCCAGCATTTT,CASSAGPNQPQHF
TRBV4-2,TRBJ1-5,TRBD1,many,TGTGCCAGCAGCCAAGATTCAGGGGGCAGCTATAGCAATCAGCCCCAGCATTTT,CASSQDSGGSYSNQPQHF
TRBV6-1,TRBJ1-5,TRBD1,many,TGTGCCAGCAGTGAAACGGTCGGGACAGGGGTTTATAGCAATCAGCCCCAGCATTTT,CASSETVGTGVYSNQPQHF
TRBV19,TRBJ2-6,NA,many,TGTGCCAGTAGTATCTCCGCTGGGGCCAACGTCCTGACTTTC,CASSISAGANVLTF
TRBV20-1,TRBJ1-2,NA,many,TGCAGTGCTAGTGAGAACAGGGTTTTCAGCGGCTACACCTTC,CSASENRVFSGYTF
TRBV4-1,TRBJ2-7,TRBD1,many,TGCGCCAGCAGCCAACAGGGACAGCCTGAGCAGTACTTC,CASSQQGQPEQYF
TRBV6-1,TRBJ1-2,NA,many,TGTGCCAGCAGTGAACTCGGCGGCTACACCTTC,CASSELGGYTF
TRBV4-3,TRBJ2-1,TRBD2,many,TGCGCCAGCAGCCAAGAACAGCGGGGCTATGAGCAGTTCTTC,CASSQEQRGYEQFF
TRBV9,TRBJ2-2,NA,many,TGTGCCAGCAGCGCCAGGAACACCGGGGAGCTGTTTTTT,CASSARNTGELFF
TRBV2,TRBJ2-1,TRBD1,many,TGTGCCAGCAGGGAGGGGCAGGGGGCATCTGTTGAGCAGTTCTTC,CASREGQGASVEQFF
TRBV11-2,TRBJ2-7,NA,many,TGTGCCAGCAGCCCACAGTCGTTTTCCTACGAGCAGTACTTC,CASSPQSFSYEQYF
TRBV4-2,TRBJ2-2,NA,few,TGTGCCAGCAGCCAAGAAAGAAACACCGGGGAGCTGTTTTTT,CASSQERNTGELFF
TRBV19,TRBJ2-1,TRBD2,many,TGTGCCAGTAGTTATAGTACTAGCGGGGGGGAAGGTGAGCAGTTCTTC,CASSYSTSGGEGEQFF
TRBV5-1,TRBJ2-1,NA,many,TGCGCCAGCAGCTCCTTAACGGGACTCGACCCCTCCTCCTACAATGAGCAGTTCTTC,CASSSLTGLDPSSYNEQFF
TRBV19,TRBJ2-3,NA,many,TGTGCCAGTAGTATAATCGTTCGGGGTCCCCAGTATTTT,CASSIIVRGPQYF
TRBV5-1,TRBJ2-6,TRBD1,many,TGCGCCAGCAGCTTTCCGGGACAGGGAGTCTCTGGGGCCAACGTCCTGACTTTC,CASSFPGQGVSGANVLTF
TRBV18,TRBJ1-1,NA,many,TGTGCCAGCTCACCACTTTATCACGCCTGGGGATTTAGGTTCTTT,CASSPLYHAWGFRFF
TRBV7-2,TRBJ2-1,NA,NA,TGTGCCAGCAGCTCCTTCGACAGGATTTCCTACAATGAGCAGTTCTTC,CASSSFDRISYNEQFF
TRBV10-3,TRBJ1-6,TRBD1,many,TGTGCCATCAGTGAAGGACAGGGCCGTCCACCCCTCCACTTT,CAISEGQGRPPLHF
TRBV5-1,TRBJ1-5,NA,many,TGCGCCAGCAGCTTGGAGCCCATCGGGTGGAGCAATCAGCCCCAGCATTTT,CASSLEPIGWSNQPQHF
TRBV25-1,TRBJ1-1,NA,many,TGTGCCAGCAGAAAAAATGGGGTCCGATTAAACACTGAAGCTTTCTTT,CASRKNGVRLNTEAFF
TRBV20-1,TRBJ2-3,TRBD2,many,TGCAGTGCTACCACTAGCGGGCGGCAGTATTTT,CSATTSGRQYF
TRBV7-2,TRBJ2-3,NA,NA,TGTGCCAGCAGCTCACGAAGGGGGGATACGCAGTATTTT,CASSSRRGDTQYF
TRBV11-2,TRBJ2-1,TRBD2,many,TGTGCCAGCAGCCTGACTAGCGGGGGGGCCTCAGGTGAGCAGTTCTTC,CASSLTSGGASGEQFF
TRBV24-1,TRBJ2-2,NA,many,TGTGCCACCAGTGATACCCGAAGAAACACCGGGGAGCTGTTTTTT,CATSDTRRNTGELFF
TRBV15,TRBJ2-2,NA,many,TGTGCCACCAGCAGAGATCTTGTCGGGGAGCTGTTTTTT,CATSRDLVGELFF
TRBV2,TRBJ2-1,TRBD1,few,TGTGCCAGCAAAGTAGACAGGGTGGGCAATGAGCAGTTCTTC,CASKVDRVGNEQFF
TRBV5-4,TRBJ2-5,NA,NA,TGTGCCAGCAGCTATCAGGGACGAGAGACCCAGTACTTC,CASSYQGRETQYF
TRBV7-9,TRBJ1-4,NA,many,TGTGCCAGCAGCTTAGGGAGGACAACCGCACCTAATGAAAAACTGTTTTTT,CASSLGRTTAPNEKLFF
TRBV6-1,TRBJ1-2,NA,many,TGTGCCAGCAGTGAAATAGGACGGTACGGCTACACCTTC,CASSEIGRYGYTF